Listed here are 17 T cell receptor beta chains from one sample, sequenced in a study of shared T cell receptors in the human thymus. Sequencing used immunoSEQ multiplex PCR; TCRdb keeps in-frame clones, though not all of them. Here the sample spans some 700,000 clones, 80% to 90% being singletons. These data were also reused for a study on human thymus T cells.

The source material was thymocytes. These receptors came from a girl in the first two years of life with a congenital heart defect.

The J gene is TRBJ1-2, the V gene TRBV2, with a tentative D call TRBD1 (5 bases). Trimming removed 6 bases at V and 2 bases at J, with 10 bases between. This CDR3 has 13 amino acids. Germline values: CDR1 SNHLY, CDR2 FYNNEI. CDR3 in amino acids: CASRPDRNYGYTF. DNA for the CDR3: TGTGCCAGCAGACCCGACAGAAACTATGGCTACACCTTC.

The chain links TRBV25-1 to TRBJ1-2, with 8 positions matching TRBD1. Germline V gives CDR1 MGHDK, CDR2 SYGVNS. V gave up 4 bases and J gave up 5 bases; unmatched junction bases: 12. CDR3 length equals 16 residues. CDR3 residues: CASSATRGQGSYGYTF. CDR3 sequence (DNA): TGTGCCAGCAGTGCTACCCGAGGACAGGGTTCGTATGGCTACACCTTC.

The chain employs TRBV27 and TRBJ1-1, with a possible D match to TRBD1 (5 bases). The CDR3 extends over 17 amino acids. Trimming shortened V by 7 bases and J by 3 bases, and 24 bases separated the two germline ends. Germline CDR1 is MNHEY and CDR2 is SMNVEV (reference sequence). CDR3 sequence: CASTNSPRHPGDTEAFF. Written as DNA, the CDR3 is TGTGCCAGCACCAACTCCCCTCGCCACCCGGGGGACACTGAAGCTTTCTTT.

The J gene is TRBJ2-4, the V gene TRBV5-6, with 9 bases fitting TRBD1. Trimming at V came to 2 bases and at J to 0 bases, leaving 6 bases not matched to a gene. There are 17 residues in the CDR3. From germline, CDR1 is SGHDT and CDR2 YYEEEE. CDR3 sequence reads: CASSFVGTGLAKNIQYF. In DNA, the CDR3 is TGTGCCAGCAGCTTTGTAGGGACAGGGCTAGCCAAAAACATTCAGTACTTC. Supplemented by reference TRBV5-6 and TRBJ2-4, the full variable domain reads DAGVTQSPTHLIKTRGQQVTLRCSPKSGHDTVSWYQQALGQGPQFIFQYYEEEERQRGNFPDRFSGHQFPNYSSELNVNALLLGDSALYLCASSFVGTGLAKNIQYFGAGTRLSVL.

The rearrangement joins TRBV4-1 to TRBJ1-2, with D perhaps matching TRBD1 (5 bases). There are 16 residues in the CDR3. V lost 0 bases to trimming and J lost 1 base, with 12 bases between them. Per the germline V gene, CDR1 is MGHRA and CDR2 is YSYEKL. This chain's CDR3 is CASSQDETAYNYGYTF. In nucleotides, the CDR3 is TGCGCCAGCAGCCAAGATGAGACAGCCTATAACTATGGCTACACCTTC.

The CDR3 DNA follows: TGTGCCAGCAGTGACAAGGGGGGGGCCCAATACAATGAGCAGTTCTTC. Its protein is CASSDKGGAQYNEQFF. The chain has TRBV6-4 and TRBJ2-1; D is possibly TRBD2 (7 bases). V was cut by 2 bases and J by 4 bases, with 15 bases left in between. Germline assignment: CDR1 MRHNA and CDR2 SNTAGT. The CDR3 length is 16 residues.

As to this clone: Since the CDR3 does not end with the conserved phenylalanine or tryptophan, this likely comes from a read error. No DNA is shown, since the ends of the CDR3 on it are uncertain; the CDR3 is the one TCRdb lists. This chain links TRBV20-1 with TRBJ1-6; TRBD1 is taken as the D call from the table, unchecked against the DNA. The CDR3 totals 11 residues, both ends included. Germline values: CDR1 DFQATT, CDR2 SNEGSKA (reference sequence). The CDR3 loop is CSASADGTQVV.

This clone was detected once. The J gene is TRBJ1-6, the V gene TRBV5-6; a weak D match, TRBD1 (5 bases). The CDR3 loop spans 18 amino acids. V was pared by 0 bases and J by 5 bases, with 18 bases between. Per the germline V gene, CDR1 is SGHDT and CDR2 is YYEEEE. CDR3 sequence reads: CASSLGGGVGGNNSPLHF. The CDR3 bases are TGTGCCAGCAGCTTGGGCGGGGGGGTAGGTGGGAATAATTCACCCCTCCACTTT.

The chain has TRBV7-6 and TRBJ2-3; TRBD2 agrees at 11 bases. The CDR3 totals 15 residues. Unmatched junction bases numbered 8, after V lost 5 bases and J lost 7 bases. CDR1 and CDR2 from the germline V gene are SGHVS and FNYEAQ. Here the CDR3 reads CASSVRLAGRNTQYF. CDR3 DNA: TGTGCCAGCAGCGTGCGACTAGCGGGGCGGAATACGCAGTATTTT.

The chain employs TRBV7-4 and TRBJ1-1; tentative D call: TRBD1 (6 bases). V lost 5 bases to trimming and J lost 5 bases, with 15 bases between them. Per the germline V gene, CDR1 is SGHVT and CDR2 is SQSDAQ. The CDR3 runs to 14 residues. In nucleotides, the CDR3 is TGTGCCAGCAGCAGATGGACAGAAGGGACTGAAGCTTTCTTT. This codes for CASSRWTEGTEAFF.

The rearrangement uses TRBV6-1 and TRBJ2-7; D might be TRBD1 (6 bases). The CDR3 sequence is 14 residues long. V was clipped by 6 bases and J by 2 bases, with 14 bases between them. Germline CDR1 is MNHNS and CDR2 is SASEGT. DNA for the CDR3: TGTGCCAGCAGGCAGGGGCCCCTACCCTACGAGCAGTACTTC. Translation: CASRQGPLPYEQYF.

The genes are TRBV27 and TRBJ2-1; tentatively, D is TRBD1 (6 bases). There are 16 residues in the CDR3. CDR1 and CDR2 from the germline V gene are MNHEY and SMNVEV (reference sequence). V lost 6 bases and J lost 3, with 18 bases in between. The CDR3 DNA reads as TGTGCCAGCAGAAACCCGGGACACCTTAACTACAATGAGCAGTTCTTC. Amino acids: CASRNPGHLNYNEQFF.

The sample holds a few counts of this clone. V and J are TRBV10-1 and TRBJ1-2, with D uncertain. Germline assignment: CDR1 WNHNN and CDR2 SYGVQD (reference sequence). There are 14 residues in the CDR3. V gave up 2 bases and J gave up 9 bases, with 16 bases separating them. This chain's CDR3 is CASSEKVGSGSYTF. The CDR3 DNA reads as TGCGCCAGCAGTGAGAAAGTCGGCTCGGGAAGCTACACCTTC.

This clone was seen just once. This rearrangement joins TRBV7-2 to TRBJ2-7; 8 bases match TRBD2. The J segment lost 1 base and the V segment lost 1 base, leaving 9 bases of the junction unmatched. CDR1 SGHTA and CDR2 FQGNSA come from the germline V gene. This CDR3 comprises 17 residues. The CDR3 reads CASSLVVTSGGSYEQYF. DNA of the CDR3: TGTGCCAGCAGCTTAGTGGTAACAAGCGGGGGATCCTACGAGCAGTACTTC.

The chain is built from TRBV7-8 and TRBJ2-7; unclear D gene. There are 15 residues in the CDR3. With 6 bases removed from V and 5 bases from J, the gap between germline ends came to 20 bases. In germline, CDR1 is SGHVS, CDR2 FQNEAQ. The CDR3 nucleotides read TGTGCCAGCAGACCTTACCCGAGCGAGGTTAACGAGCAGTACTTC. Its protein is CASRPYPSEVNEQYF.

This clone appeared once. This rearrangement joins TRBV5-5 to TRBJ1-4; 8 nucleotides match TRBD1. Germline lookup yields CDR1 SGHKS and CDR2 YYEKEE (reference sequence). Trimming took 3 bases from V and 7 from J; bases not matched to a gene: 11. The CDR3 extends over 16 amino acids. The CDR3 coding sequence is TGTGCCAGCAGCTCACGTAGCAGGGGGCCTGGTGAAAAACTGTTTTTT. Amino acids: CASSSRSRGPGEKLFF.

The J gene is TRBJ1-2, the V gene TRBV15; 9 bases are a match to TRBD1. V dropped 5 bases and J dropped 4; count of bases not matched to a gene: 8. Germline CDR1 and CDR2: LNHNV and YYDKDF (reference sequence). The CDR3 spans 15 residues. CDR3 in amino acids: CATSSIGQGRYGYTF. As DNA, the CDR3 is TGTGCCACCAGCTCAATCGGACAGGGGCGCTATGGCTACACCTTC.